This T cell receptor (beta chain) was identified in a study of PD-1 blockade in mismatch repair-deficient tumors. As to this clone: Its antigen is still unknown.

The germline V and J ends were trimmed by 6 bases and 3 bases, with 15 bases remaining between them. This CDR3 contains 14 residues. Germline V CDR1 and CDR2: KGHSH, LQKENI. The method was immunoSEQ multiplex PCR; TCRdb's version includes in-frame clones alone and lacks a portion of them. The sample records 14,000 or so clones, 80% to 90% being singletons. Regarding time point: approximately eleven-day in vitro stimulation with candidate neoantigen peptide 4. A few pembrolizumab responders had their TCRs sequenced. The TCR was taken from an adult with mismatch repair-deficient cancer. Sample: cells cultured in vitro, taken from a patient treated with pembrolizumab. This chain joins TRBV18 and TRBJ2-7, with D maybe TRBD2 (5 bases). The CDR3 spells CASSRSGGLYEQYF. The CDR3 nucleotides read TGTGCCAGCTCTAGGTCTGGAGGACTCTACGAGCAGTACTTC. Full variable domain (rest looked up from reference TRBV18 and TRBJ2-7): NAGVMQNPRHLVRRRGQEARLRCSPMKGHSHVYWYRQLPEEGLKFMVYLQKENIIDESGMPKERFSAEFPKEGPSILRIQQVVRGDSAAYFCASSRSGGLYEQYFGPGTRLTVT.